The source of this T cell receptor beta chain is a study of T cells in Graves' hyperthyroidism and ophthalmopathy. Study-wide results and caveats: In blood, most of the thyroid clonotypes expanded above 0.001 were also present. A model of 13 V-J features distinguished ophthalmopathy from stable hyperthyroidism.

Lactation, pregnancy, other autoimmune disease or uncontrolled infection excluded patients. Clinical symptoms, serum thyroxine, TRAb, thyroid ultrasound and orbital computed tomography established diagnosis. From RNA transcripts, TCR beta CDR3 regions were amplified. TCR CDR3 underwent first-round RT-PCR with the HTBI primer set. TCRdb fed the multiplex PCR reads into MiXCR, producing one record per CDR3 protein. The sample lists about 700,000 distinct CDR3 sequences, just under 45% seen once, with 6.5% to 9% in the top ten. Points on this clonotype: The target antigen is unknown. The germline gene is not matched at one end of the junction; a read error may be the cause.

The CDR3 length is 16 residues. CDR1 is MGHDK, CDR2 SYGVNS, per germline. The chain links TRBV25-1 to TRBJ1-1; 7 bases are a match to TRBD1. This TCR was recovered from an adult man with Graves' disease, either hyperthyroidism or ophthalmopathy (not recorded which). What was sequenced was peripheral blood or thyroid tissue (not recorded which). CDR3 sequence: CACSASPGGYSTEAFF. The CDR3 region has the DNA TGTGCCTGCAGTGCCTCCCCAGGGGGTTACAGCACTGAAGCTTTCTTT. Full variable domain (missing parts from reference TRBV25-1 and TRBJ1-1): EADIYQTPRYLVIGTGKKITLECSQTMGHDKMYWYQQDPGMELHLIHYSYGVNSTEKGDLSSESTVSRIRTEHFPLTLESARPSHTSQYLCACSASPGGYSTEAFFGQGTRLTVV.